The next 18 T cell receptor beta chains were all read from a single sample in a study of cytomegalovirus exposure and HLA in healthy donors. PCR employed 60 Vbeta and 13 Jbeta primers. Only in-frame clones appear in the TCRdb table, and some are missing; sequencing was by immunoSEQ multiplex PCR. The data show around 200,000 clones, and the top ten clones hold over 0.75%. The sample was PBMCs. The origin of the receptors is a woman in her 30s in good health and CMV-seropositive.

The chain links TRBV5-5 to TRBJ2-5; tentatively, D is TRBD2 (6 bases). V was clipped by 4 bases and J by 5 bases, with 12 bases between them. The CDR3 spans 13 residues. In germline, CDR1 is SGHKS, CDR2 YYEKEE (reference sequence). This CDR3 is CASSLSSDETQYF. CDR3 DNA: TGTGCCAGCAGCCTTTCTAGCGACGAGACCCAGTACTTC.

V and J are TRBV30 and TRBJ1-4; D possibly corresponds to TRBD1 (6 bases). Germline CDR1 and CDR2: GTSNPN and SVGIG (reference sequence). There are 13 residues in the CDR3. V was shortened by 1 base and J by 14 bases, with 17 bases between the two germline ends. The CDR3 DNA follows: TGTGCCTGGAGTGAGGGTCAGGGACACCTCCTGTTTTTT. This gives the protein CAWSEGQGHLLFF.

The chain combines TRBV27 with TRBJ2-1; TRBD1 might be the D (5 bases). The V end was cut by 2 bases, the J end by 5 bases, with 19 bases between. This CDR3 comprises 17 residues. CDR1 MNHEY and CDR2 SMNVEV come from the germline V gene (reference sequence). DNA of the CDR3: TGTGCCAGCAGTTTACGGCAGGGCCAATATTTTAACAATGAGCAGTTCTTC. It specifies CASSLRQGQYFNNEQFF.

The V call is TRBV7-9, the J call TRBJ1-3; possibly TRBD1 for D (6 bases). Germline assignment: CDR1 SEHNR and CDR2 FQNEAQ (reference sequence). The CDR3 loop spans 16 amino acids. The V gene lost 5 bases and the J gene lost 0 bases, with 14 bases spanning the gap. CDR3 DNA sequence: TGTGCCAGCAGCAAACAGGGCCCCTTCTCTGGAAACACCATATATTTT. Its protein is CASSKQGPFSGNTIYF.

CDR3 amino acids: CASSYTGLGTEAFF. CDR3 nucleotide sequence: TGTGCCAGCAGCTATACGGGGTTGGGGACTGAAGCTTTCTTT. This chain links TRBV5-6 with TRBJ1-1; D call uncertain. Germline V CDR1 and CDR2: SGHDT, YYEEEE. V was pared by 3 bases and J by 5 bases, with 14 bases between. This CDR3 is built from 14 residues.

The V and J genes are TRBV2 and TRBJ1-2; D perhaps matches TRBD1 (5 bases). V was trimmed by 6 bases and J by 0 bases, leaving 20 bases between them. From germline, CDR1 is SNHLY and CDR2 FYNNEI. The CDR3 has 17 amino acids. In DNA, the CDR3 is TGTGCCAGCAGGTTACGGTCCGGGGGGGTCTCTAACTATGGCTACACCTTC. Translated: CASRLRSGGVSNYGYTF.

The CDR3 reads CASSFGGGSRPKAFF. The CDR3 region has the DNA TGTGCCAGCAGTTTCGGGGGCGGGAGTAGGCCAAAAGCTTTCTTT. The rearrangement links TRBV28 to TRBJ1-1; D is possibly TRBD1 (6 bases). The germline gives CDR1 MDHEN, CDR2 SYDVKM. Trimming shortened V by 3 bases and J by 9 bases, and 20 bases separated the two germline ends. The CDR3 is 15 residues long.

The J gene is TRBJ1-4, the V gene TRBV6-1, with TRBD1 identical over 10 bases. The CDR3 extends over 18 amino acids. CDR1 is MNHNS and CDR2 is SASEGT in the germline V gene. V was pared by 4 bases and J by 8 bases, with 16 bases of the junction left unmatched. In nucleotides, the CDR3 is TGTGCCAGCAGTGGCGGGACAGGGGTCGTCCGTCGTGGGGAAAAACTGTTTTTT. Encoded protein: CASSGGTGVVRRGEKLFF.

The gene calls are TRBV5-6 and TRBJ1-1; unclear D gene. CDR3 size: 13 residues. V was trimmed by 4 bases and J by 1 base, leaving 8 bases between them. The V gene's germline CDR1 is SGHDT and CDR2 YYEEEE. CDR3 amino acids: CASSLTENTEAFF. The CDR3 bases are TGTGCCAGCAGCCTTACAGAGAACACTGAAGCTTTCTTT.

This CDR3 is CASSYGPIRYYEQYF. The CDR3 coding sequence is TGTGCCAGCAGTTACGGGCCGATCCGATACTACGAGCAGTACTTC. The genes are TRBV6-5 and TRBJ2-7; no clear D. V was cut by 2 bases and J by 3 bases, with 14 bases left in between. The germline V gene encodes CDR1 MNHEY and CDR2 SVGAGI. The CDR3 is 15 residues long.

The DNA for the CDR3 is TGCGCCAGCGGGCAGGGGTCCCCCTACGAGCAGTACTTC. It codes for CASGQGSPYEQYF. The chain links TRBV10-1 to TRBJ2-5; D is possibly TRBD1 (6 bases). The J call may be in error: the DNA end matches TRBJ2-7 better. This CDR3 has 13 amino acids. Germline CDR1 WNHNN, CDR2 SYGVQD (reference sequence).

This sequence joins TRBV7-2 and TRBJ2-1, with D tentatively TRBD1 (5 bases). V was shortened by 2 bases and J by 4 bases, with 15 bases between the two germline ends. CDR1 SGHTA and CDR2 FQGNSA come from the germline V gene. CDR3 length: 16 amino acids. The DNA for the CDR3 is TGTGCCAGCAGCTTACAGATCAACAGGCGTTACAATGAGCAGTTCTTC. It is translated as CASSLQINRRYNEQFF.

J is TRBJ1-1 and V is TRBV4-1, with D unclear. Trimming pared 0 bases from V and 2 bases from J, leaving 13 bases between. Germline lookup yields CDR1 MGHRA and CDR2 YSYEKL. This CDR3 is built from 16 residues. CDR3 in amino acids: CASSQDAVGVNTEAFF. The CDR3 DNA follows: TGCGCCAGCAGCCAAGATGCCGTCGGGGTTAACACTGAAGCTTTCTTT.

The genes are TRBV18 and TRBJ1-3, with TRBD1 matching 10 bases. Trimming removed 6 bases from V and 4 bases from J; junction bases left unmatched: 6. The CDR3 extends over 15 amino acids. The germline V gene has CDR1 KGHSH and CDR2 LQKENI. The CDR3 DNA follows: TGTGCCAGCTCGCCCGGGACAGGGGTCGGAAACACCATATATTTT. Translating gives CASSPGTGVGNTIYF.

The chain carries TRBV28 and TRBJ2-7; 11 bases agree with TRBD2. The CDR3 loop spans 15 amino acids. Germline V CDR1 and CDR2: MDHEN, SYDVKM. The trim removed 4 bases at V and 3 bases at J, leaving 5 bases unmatched. The CDR3 loop is CASSSSGTSGYEQYF. The CDR3 coding sequence is TGTGCCAGCAGTTCCTCCGGGACTAGCGGCTACGAGCAGTACTTC. The full variable domain, with the rest looked up from reference TRBV28 and TRBJ2-7, is DVKVTQSSRYLVKRTGEKVFLECVQDMDHENMFWYRQDPGLGLRLIYFSYDVKMKEKGDIPEGYSVSREKKERFSLILESASTNQTSMYLCASSSSGTSGYEQYFGPGTRLTVT.

The chain has TRBV10-2 and TRBJ2-4; D unclear. Germline loops: CDR1 WSHSY, CDR2 SAAADI. Deletions cut 7 bases from V and 3 bases from J, with 19 bases between. CDR3 length: 16 residues. The CDR3 region is CASTQGVFQGKNIQYF. The CDR3 DNA reads TGCGCCAGCACCCAAGGAGTGTTTCAAGGCAAAAACATTCAGTACTTC.

V usage is TRBV28 and J usage is TRBJ1-2, with a tentative D call TRBD1 (5 bases). Trimming shortened V by 4 bases and J by 0 bases, and 12 bases separated the two germline ends. Germline values: CDR1 MDHEN, CDR2 SYDVKM. The CDR3 runs to 15 residues. DNA of the CDR3: TGTGCCAGCAGTTCCCCAGGGCTAGCTAACTATGGCTACACCTTC. Translated, it gives CASSSPGLANYGYTF.

The gene calls are TRBV6-1 and TRBJ2-7, with D unclear. The CDR3 runs to 13 residues. Germline V CDR1 and CDR2: MNHNS, SASEGT. V was clipped by 2 bases and J by 4 bases, with 9 bases between them. This CDR3 is CASSEPPFYEQYF. As DNA, the CDR3 is TGTGCCAGCAGTGAACCCCCCTTTTACGAGCAGTACTTC.